Listed below are T cell receptor beta chains from one sample, sequenced in a study of blood T cells in healthy people across ages. TCRdb called the 5' RACE reads again in MiXCR, with one record for every CDR3 protein. This table has around 820,000 distinct CDR3 sequences, 25% appearing once. Separately, the same data were catalogued under a study of T cells of mothers and their children.

Sequencing was done on a sample of blood. The receptors shown here come from a boy between 10 and 17 years old in good health. Both conserved end residues are part of each CDR3. D genes are given only for firm matches. Rows may omit the clone size; those that give it use once, few, many or a size class.

DNA: TGTGCCAGCAGTCTAGCGGGAGGTGGGCAGTACTTC
CDR3: CASSLAGGGQYF
D: TRBD2
size: few
V: TRBV7-2
J: TRBJ2-7

DNA: TGTGCCAGCAGCTTAGTCTCCGGCGAAAAACTGTTTTTT
CDR3: CASSLVSGEKLFF
D: -
size: many
V: TRBV7-9
J: TRBJ1-4

DNA: TGTGCCAGCAGTGTATGGGACAGGGGGACCTCATACGAGCAGTACTTC
CDR3: CASSVWDRGTSYEQYF
D: TRBD1
size: few
V: TRBV6-6
J: TRBJ2-7

DNA: TGTGCCAGCAGTGCTGTCGTGGACGCTGAAGCTTTCTTT
CDR3: CASSAVVDAEAFF
D: -
size: -
V: TRBV6-1
J: TRBJ1-1

DNA: TGTGCCAGCAAAGGGGGTAATGCGGGAGGTCACGAGCAGTACTTC
CDR3: CASKGGNAGGHEQYF
D: TRBD2
size: -
V: TRBV28
J: TRBJ2-7

DNA: TGCGCCAGCAGACGGGGATGGGGGGAAGAGCAGTACTTC
CDR3: CASRRGWGEEQYF
D: -
size: -
V: TRBV5-1
J: TRBJ2-7

DNA: TGTGCCAGCAGCAACTCAAACTACGAGCAGTACTTC
CDR3: CASSNSNYEQYF
D: -
size: -
V: TRBV5-5
J: TRBJ2-7

DNA: TGTGCCAGCAGTTTTCTTTGGGGACAGGGAAACTATGGCTACACCTTC
CDR3: CASSFLWGQGNYGYTF
D: TRBD1
size: once
V: TRBV12-3/TRBV12-4
J: TRBJ1-2

DNA: TGCAGCGCCGAGGGGGGGGCACGGGGGGAGACCCAGTACTTC
CDR3: CSAEGGARGETQYF
D: -
size: -
V: TRBV29-1
J: TRBJ2-5

DNA: TGTGCCACCAGCTCAGAAGTCCAAGAGACCCAGTACTTC
CDR3: CATSSEVQETQYF
D: -
size: -
V: TRBV15
J: TRBJ2-5

DNA: TGCAGCGTTGAAGCGCTGGGGGGACTAGACAATGAGCAGTCCTTC
CDR3: CSVEALGGLDNEQSF
D: TRBD2
size: few
V: TRBV29-1
J: TRBJ2-5

DNA: TGTGCCAGCAGTTATCGGAGCACAGGAGCTTTCTTT
CDR3: CASSYRSTGAFF
D: -
size: -
V: TRBV28
J: TRBJ1-1

DNA: TGTGCCAGTAGTATCGGTCAGAGGGCGACCCAGTACTTC
CDR3: CASSIGQRATQYF
D: -
size: -
V: TRBV19
J: TRBJ2-5

DNA: TGTGCCAGCTCACCACAGGCCCCCGGGACCGGGGAGCTGTTTTTT
CDR3: CASSPQAPGTGELFF
D: -
size: once
V: TRBV18
J: TRBJ2-2

DNA: TGTGCCAGCAGGGATTTGGGGACAGGACGCTACGAGCAGTACTTC
CDR3: CASRDLGTGRYEQYF
D: TRBD1
size: -
V: TRBV28
J: TRBJ2-7

DNA: TGCAGCGTTGAGGACTATCCATGGAGCTCCTACAATGAGCAGTTCTTC
CDR3: CSVEDYPWSSYNEQFF
D: -
size: -
V: TRBV29-1
J: TRBJ2-1

DNA: TGTGCCAGCAGCTTTACTAGCGGGGCAGCCACCGGGGAGCTGTTTTTT
CDR3: CASSFTSGAATGELFF
D: TRBD2
size: few
V: TRBV5-4
J: TRBJ2-2

DNA: TGTAGCGCCGACGATGGGGAATCCTACGAGCAGTACTTC
CDR3: CSADDGESYEQYF
D: -
size: few
V: TRBV29-1
J: TRBJ2-7

DNA: TGCAGCGTTGAGCGGGGCCAAGGGGGTGAGCAGTTCTTC
CDR3: CSVERGQGGEQFF
D: -
size: -
V: TRBV29-1
J: TRBJ2-1

DNA: TGCGCCAGCAGCGAGGACAGCGCCCATGGAGATACGCAGTATTTT
CDR3: CASSEDSAHGDTQYF
D: -
size: -
V: TRBV2
J: TRBJ2-3

DNA: TGTGCCAGCAGCACCGGGGGCGGGGGCACCGGGGAGCTGTTTTTT
CDR3: CASSTGGGGTGELFF
D: -
size: -
V: TRBV5-5
J: TRBJ2-2

DNA: TGCGCCAGCAGCCAGGAAATCACAGGGGACTATGGCTACACCTTC
CDR3: CASSQEITGDYGYTF
D: TRBD1
size: few
V: TRBV4-3
J: TRBJ1-2

DNA: TGTGCCAGCAGTTTAAAACAGTACAATGAGCAGTTCTTC
CDR3: CASSLKQYNEQFF
D: -
size: -
V: TRBV27
J: TRBJ2-1

DNA: TGCGCCAGCAGCTTGGAGCCCAGCCAAGAGACCCAGTACTTC
CDR3: CASSLEPSQETQYF
D: -
size: few
V: TRBV5-1
J: TRBJ2-5

DNA: TGTGCCAGCAGCTTGCGGGGTTGGACAGATACGCAGTATTTT
CDR3: CASSLRGWTDTQYF
D: -
size: -
V: TRBV5-5
J: TRBJ2-3

DNA: TGCAGTGCTACAGGGTCGGGACCGAATCAGCCCCAGCATTTT
CDR3: CSATGSGPNQPQHF
D: -
size: -
V: TRBV20-1
J: TRBJ1-5

DNA: TGTGCCAGCAGCTACCCGGGACAGGGACGGTCGAGGAACACTGAAGCTTTCTTT
CDR3: CASSYPGQGRSRNTEAFF
D: TRBD1
size: -
V: TRBV6-8
J: TRBJ1-1

DNA: TGTGCCACCAGTGATTTTCGAGGACCGCAAGAGACCCAGTACTTC
CDR3: CATSDFRGPQETQYF
D: -
size: few
V: TRBV24-1
J: TRBJ2-5

DNA: TGTGCCAGCAGCTTAGATGAAGCGGCGGGGAGAGATACGCAGTATTTT
CDR3: CASSLDEAAGRDTQYF
D: -
size: few
V: TRBV7-9
J: TRBJ2-3

DNA: TGCGCCAGCAGCCAAGAGGGACTAGCAGGCAATGAGCAGTTCTTC
CDR3: CASSQEGLAGNEQFF
D: TRBD2
size: few
V: TRBV4-1
J: TRBJ2-1

DNA: TGCAGTGCTAGAGTAATCCTCGGGGCGACCGGGAAGCTGTTTTTT
CDR3: CSARVILGATGKLFF
D: -
size: -
V: TRBV20-1
J: TRBJ2-2

DNA: TGTGCCAGCAGCCGGGGAGACGCTGAAGCTTTCTTT
CDR3: CASSRGDAEAFF
D: -
size: -
V: TRBV6-5
J: TRBJ1-1

DNA: TGCAGTGCCACCCTTGATACCTACAATGAGCGGTTCTTC
CDR3: CSATLDTYNERFF
D: -
size: -
V: TRBV20-1
J: TRBJ2-5

DNA: TGTGCCAGCAGCTTGGACTGGGATGAAGGGGAAGCTTTCTTT
CDR3: CASSLDWDEGEAFF
D: -
size: few
V: TRBV7-9
J: TRBJ1-1

DNA: TGCAGTGCTAGAGATGGGGGACTAGCGGGAGACACGCAGTATTTT
CDR3: CSARDGGLAGDTQYF
D: TRBD2
size: -
V: TRBV20-1
J: TRBJ2-3

DNA: TGTGCCAGTACATTCACAGGGGACGGTGAGCAGTTCTTC
CDR3: CASTFTGDGEQFF
D: TRBD1
size: few
V: TRBV19
J: TRBJ2-1

DNA: TGTGCCAGCAGCTTATATCGGGCCAATGAGCAGTTCTTC
CDR3: CASSLYRANEQFF
D: -
size: -
V: TRBV13
J: TRBJ2-1

DNA: TGTGCCAGCAGTCTCGGGGGGCTTCTAGAGACCCAGTACTTC
CDR3: CASSLGGLLETQYF
D: -
size: -
V: TRBV28
J: TRBJ2-5

DNA: TGCGCCAGCAGCCAAGATTGGGCTACTATACGGACTAGCGGGGGAACACAGTTCTTC
CDR3: CASSQDWATIRTSGGTQFF
D: TRBD2
size: few
V: TRBV4-3
J: TRBJ2-1

DNA: TGCAGTGCCCCACTAGCGGGAGGACGCGAGCAGTACTTC
CDR3: CSAPLAGGREQYF
D: TRBD2
size: few
V: TRBV20-1
J: TRBJ2-7

DNA: TGTGCCAGCAGTTTACGCAGCGACTATACGCAGTATTTT
CDR3: CASSLRSDYTQYF
D: -
size: -
V: TRBV27
J: TRBJ2-3

DNA: TGTGCCAGCAGTGAAGCGCTCGGACAGGGATCGGGCTACACCTTC
CDR3: CASSEALGQGSGYTF
D: TRBD1
size: few
V: TRBV6-1
J: TRBJ1-2

DNA: TGTGCCAGCAGCTCACTGGGGCTTCTCGCCGGGGAGCTGTTTTTT
CDR3: CASSSLGLLAGELFF
D: -
size: few
V: TRBV7-2
J: TRBJ2-2

DNA: TGTGCCATCAGTGGGGACAGGGGGGAAGAGACCCAGTACTTC
CDR3: CAISGDRGEETQYF
D: TRBD1
size: few
V: TRBV10-3
J: TRBJ2-5

DNA: TGCGCCAGCAGCCCCGGTCGCACGAACACCGGGGAGCTGTTTTTT
CDR3: CASSPGRTNTGELFF
D: -
size: few
V: TRBV4-3
J: TRBJ2-2